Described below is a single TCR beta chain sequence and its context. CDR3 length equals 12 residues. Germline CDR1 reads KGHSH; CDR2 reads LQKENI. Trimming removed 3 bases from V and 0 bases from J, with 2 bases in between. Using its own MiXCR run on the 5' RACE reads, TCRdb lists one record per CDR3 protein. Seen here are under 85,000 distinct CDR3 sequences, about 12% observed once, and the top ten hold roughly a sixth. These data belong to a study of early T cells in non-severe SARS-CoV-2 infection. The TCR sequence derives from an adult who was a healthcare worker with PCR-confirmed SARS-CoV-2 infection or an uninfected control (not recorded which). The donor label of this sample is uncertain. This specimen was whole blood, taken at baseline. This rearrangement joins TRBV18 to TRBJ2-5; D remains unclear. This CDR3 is CASSPDQETQYF. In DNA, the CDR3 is TGTGCCAGCTCACCTGACCAAGAGACCCAGTACTTC. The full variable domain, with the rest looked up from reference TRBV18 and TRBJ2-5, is NAGVMQNPRHLVRRRGQEARLRCSPMKGHSHVYWYRQLPEEGLKFMVYLQKENIIDESGMPKERFSAEFPKEGPSILRIQQVVRGDSAAYFCASSPDQETQYFGPGTRLLVL.